This T cell receptor beta chain was recorded in a study of metastatic and nonmetastatic thyroid tumors. Study-level information: Across peripheral blood and tumor or nodule tissue samples taken from malignant and benign thyroid patients, the repertoires were compared with one another.

Study-level points and caveats: Reports indicated that malignant thyroid tumors showed significantly higher TCR beta diversity than benign nodules did, in blood and tumor.

TCRdb used MiXCR to call clones anew from the PCR reads. This sample yields about 3,600 clones, of which about a third are seen a single time; about 21% belongs to the top ten. Thyroid surgery was preceded by no treatment in any patient. Trimming pared 6 bases from V and 6 bases from J, leaving 17 bases between. The CDR3 length is 13 residues. Germline-derived CDR1 and CDR2 are DFQATT and SNEGSKA (reference sequence). Concerning this clone itself: The antigen remains undetermined.

The source is a female donor with papillary thyroid cancer or a benign thyroid nodule (not recorded which). Some clones in this sample may be carry-over from other donors' samples. The sample comprised adjacent normal tissue. The rearrangement joins TRBV20-1 to TRBJ1-1, with D perhaps matching TRBD1 (5 bases). The CDR3 spells CSAPDTLGSEAFF. DNA for the CDR3: TGCAGTGCCCCGGACACCCTGGGTTCTGAAGCTTTCTTT.